A selection of T cell receptor beta chains follows, all from one sample in a study of blood T cells in healthy people across ages. TCRdb re-analysed the 5' RACE reads in MiXCR, keeping a single row per CDR3 protein. This table holds about 1.1 million distinct CDR3 sequences, 30% to 40% found once. The material sequenced was blood. These receptors were obtained from a man in his late teens or twenties in good health. Both conserved end residues are part of each CDR3. The order of the fields is clone size, J gene, V gene, D gene, CDR3 protein, CDR3 DNA. A D gene is named only where the DNA matches it firmly. Size values are once, few and many counts, or a class for expanded clones, and some rows have none.

clone size: .
J gene: TRBJ1-1
V gene: TRBV6-6
D gene: .
CDR3 protein: CAAAPRGVSEAFF
CDR3 DNA: TGTGCCGCCGCGCCCAGGGGAGTGAGTGAAGCTTTCTTT

clone size: .
J gene: TRBJ1-2
V gene: TRBV30
D gene: .
CDR3 protein: CAWSVTVANYGYTF
CDR3 DNA: TGTGCCTGGAGTGTAACAGTAGCTAACTATGGCTACACCTTC

clone size: few
J gene: TRBJ1-4
V gene: TRBV29-1
D gene: TRBD1
CDR3 protein: CSVETKTGGREKLFF
CDR3 DNA: TGCAGCGTTGAGACTAAAACAGGGGGTCGGGAAAAACTGTTTTTT

clone size: .
J gene: TRBJ2-3
V gene: TRBV6-1
D gene: TRBD1
CDR3 protein: CASSEAQGAPDTQYF
CDR3 DNA: TGTGCCAGCAGTGAAGCACAGGGGGCCCCGGATACGCAGTATTTT

clone size: few
J gene: TRBJ2-3
V gene: TRBV29-1
D gene: .
CDR3 protein: CSVVSRSTDTQYF
CDR3 DNA: TGCAGCGTTGTGTCCAGGAGCACAGATACGCAGTATTTT

clone size: .
J gene: TRBJ2-7
V gene: TRBV7-2
D gene: TRBD1
CDR3 protein: CASSLALGQGYNEQYF
CDR3 DNA: TGTGCCAGCAGCTTAGCTCTGGGACAGGGCTACAATGAGCAGTACTTC

clone size: few
J gene: TRBJ1-2
V gene: TRBV11-2
D gene: .
CDR3 protein: CASSLASGTRNGYTF
CDR3 DNA: TGTGCCAGCAGCTTAGCCTCCGGGACGCGAAACGGCTACACCTTC

clone size: many
J gene: TRBJ2-3
V gene: TRBV4-3
D gene: TRBD2
CDR3 protein: CASSQDRGESTDTQYF
CDR3 DNA: TGCGCCAGCAGCCAAGATCGGGGGGAGAGCACAGATACGCAGTATTTT

clone size: .
J gene: TRBJ2-1
V gene: TRBV5-1
D gene: .
CDR3 protein: CASNSGTYNEQFF
CDR3 DNA: TGCGCCAGCAATAGTGGCACCTACAATGAGCAGTTCTTC

clone size: few
J gene: TRBJ2-5
V gene: TRBV25-1
D gene: .
CDR3 protein: CASSERGISGQETQYF
CDR3 DNA: TGTGCCAGCAGTGAAAGGGGGATCTCGGGGCAAGAGACCCAGTACTTC

clone size: .
J gene: TRBJ1-5
V gene: TRBV28
D gene: TRBD1
CDR3 protein: CASTLTGGSNQPQHF
CDR3 DNA: TGTGCCAGCACTCTGACAGGGGGAAGCAATCAGCCCCAGCATTTT